A single T cell receptor (beta chain) is shown here with its context. What it recognizes is unknown. The data originate from a study of OX40 agonist ivuxolimab in advanced cancers. At the level of the study: Enrolled patients in dose escalation had cancers that were hepatocellular carcinoma, melanoma, renal cell or head and neck cancer. Three patients, one with hepatocellular carcinoma and two with cutaneous melanoma, responded partially.

Study outcomes and limitations: Researchers did not establish what antigens the expanded peripheral T cells target.

CDR3 length: 16 residues. The V gene's germline CDR1 is SGDLS and CDR2 YYNGEE. Trimming stripped 4 bases from V and 0 bases from J, with 14 bases between. Clones were read by immunoSEQ multiplex PCR, and TCRdb kept only the in-frame ones, dropping some. The sample carries around 93,000 clones, just under 90% recorded once. The chain links TRBV9 to TRBJ2-1, with D possibly matching TRBD2 (7 bases). The material sequenced was CD4+ or CD8+ T cells sorted from blood, taken in a trial of the OX40 agonist ivuxolimab. The TCR was taken from an adult with an advanced solid tumor such as melanoma, head and neck, liver or kidney cancer. The CDR3 nucleotides read TGTGCCAGCAGCTCCAGGGGCGGGAGCTCCTACAATGAGCAGTTCTTC. It codes for CASSSRGGSSYNEQFF.